The 20 T cell receptor beta chains presented below share a single source sample, sequenced in a study of blood T cell repertoires in COVID-19. Clones were read by immunoSEQ multiplex PCR, and TCRdb kept only the in-frame ones, dropping some. Seen here are around 370,000 clones, around 90% observed once, and the top ten hold 6.5% to 8%. Sequences were obtained from peripheral blood. The receptor set was obtained from a man aged 18 to 29 with active or convalescent COVID-19.

The chain employs TRBV7-2 and TRBJ2-1; 13 bases align to TRBD2. The germline V gene encodes CDR1 SGHTA and CDR2 FQGNSA. This CDR3 is built from 19 residues. Unmatched junction bases numbered 11, after V lost 5 bases and J lost 1 base. CDR3 bases: TGTGCCAGCAGCCAACAACTAGCGGGAGGGCCTGGATCCTACAATGAGCAGTTCTTC. It is translated as CASSQQLAGGPGSYNEQFF.

The table lists this clone with a count of one. The rearrangement uses TRBV30 and TRBJ2-1; 16 nucleotides align to TRBD2. V dropped 4 bases and J dropped 5; count of bases not matched to a gene: 5. Germline CDR1 GTSNPN, CDR2 SVGIG (reference sequence). This CDR3 has 16 residues. CDR3 DNA: TGTGCCTGGACCACCGGGACTAGCGGGAGGGACAATGAGCAGTTCTTC. Its translation: CAWTTGTSGRDNEQFF.

V gene TRBV12-3 or TRBV12-4 combines with J gene TRBJ2-1; TRBD1 matches 7 bases. The CDR3 extends over 12 amino acids. V gave up 7 bases and J gave up 8 bases; unmatched junction bases: 5. The CDR3 spells CASTEGGDEQFF. CDR3 DNA: TGTGCCAGCACCGAAGGGGGCGATGAGCAGTTCTTC.

V and J are TRBV7-9 and TRBJ2-3; 8 bases align to TRBD2. The J segment lost 6 bases and the V segment lost 2 bases, leaving 7 bases of the junction unmatched. CDR3 size: 15 residues. Germline V CDR1 and CDR2: SEHNR, FQNEAQ (reference sequence). Written as DNA, the CDR3 is TGTGCCAGCAGCTTACTGGGACTAGGATCTGATACGCAGTATTTT. Amino acids: CASSLLGLGSDTQYF.

The CDR3 sequence: CASSSPDLGSGNTIYF. In DNA form, the CDR3 reads TGTGCCAGCAGCTCTCCCGATCTAGGCTCTGGAAACACCATATATTTT. The chain uses TRBV7-2 and TRBJ1-3; no definite D call. The CDR3 runs to 16 residues. Deletions cut 4 bases from V and 0 bases from J, with 13 bases between. Germline lookup yields CDR1 SGHTA and CDR2 FQGNSA.

The V and J genes are TRBV7-2 and TRBJ2-7, with 10 bases fitting TRBD2. The CDR3 runs to 14 residues. V dropped 3 bases and J dropped 7; count of bases not matched to a gene: 6. Germline V gives CDR1 SGHTA, CDR2 FQGNSA. The CDR3 region is CASSFRTSGGEQYF. For the CDR3, the DNA is TGTGCCAGCAGCTTTCGGACTAGCGGCGGGGAGCAGTACTTC.

The chain couples TRBV1 to TRBJ1-1; TRBD1 reflects the table's D call only, with no check against the DNA. TRBV1 is noted as a pseudogene. This CDR3 region has 16 residues. CDR3 DNA: TGCACCAGCAACCCCCCCTTTGGCCCAATGAACACTGAAGCTTTCTTT. Its protein is CTSNPPFGPMNTEAFF.

The rearrangement uses TRBV4-2 and TRBJ2-1; D unclear. The germline V gene encodes CDR1 LGHNA and CDR2 YNFKEQ. The V end lost 3 bases, the J end lost 6 bases, and 9 bases lay between the germline ends. This CDR3 comprises 13 residues. CDR3 loop: CASSHQRSNEQFF. CDR3 nucleotides: TGTGCCAGCAGCCACCAAAGGAGCAATGAGCAGTTCTTC.

The CDR3 DNA reads TGTGCCAGCAGCCAAGAACAGGGGCTTTCTAATTCACCCCTCCACTTT. This sequence encodes CASSQEQGLSNSPLHF. The genes are TRBV4-2 and TRBJ1-6; 7 bases agree with TRBD1. The CDR3 is made up of 16 amino acids. With V trimmed by 0 bases and J by 6 bases, 5 bases remained unmatched. Germline CDR1 and CDR2: LGHNA and YNFKEQ.

The chain joins TRBV19 to TRBJ1-1, with D maybe TRBD1 (5 bases). V was cut by 9 bases and J by 0 bases, with 11 bases left in between. This CDR3 is built from 13 residues. Germline CDR1 and CDR2: LNHDA and SQIVND (reference sequence). The CDR3: CASAGPMNTEAFF. CDR3 nucleotides: TGTGCCAGCGCGGGACCTATGAACACTGAAGCTTTCTTT.

V usage is TRBV6-5 and J usage is TRBJ1-1; D is unresolved. The V end was cut by 7 bases, the J end by 7 bases, with 10 bases between. The length of the CDR3 is 11 residues. The germline V gene encodes CDR1 MNHEY and CDR2 SVGAGI. The CDR3 is CASTVGLEAFF. CDR3 bases: TGTGCCAGCACCGTCGGACTTGAAGCTTTCTTT.

This clone occurred once. The gene calls are TRBV18 and TRBJ1-2, with D possibly being TRBD1 (5 bases). The length of the CDR3 is 14 residues. Trimming stripped 2 bases from V and 8 bases from J, with 15 bases between. Germline CDR1 reads KGHSH; CDR2 reads LQKENI. The CDR3 loop is CASSPTTQGSGYTF. DNA of the CDR3: TGTGCCAGCTCACCAACTACTCAGGGTTCCGGCTACACCTTC.

The rearrangement links TRBV10-2 to TRBJ1-3; possible D gene TRBD1, 5 bases. CDR3 size: 17 residues. Between the trimmed V and J ends, which lost 3 bases and 4 bases, there was a span of 19 bases. CDR1 and CDR2 (germline): WSHSY, SAAADI. The CDR3 bases are TGCGCCAGCAGTGAAGGATTAGGGGCGGTCGGGGGAAACACCATATATTTT. Protein: CASSEGLGAVGGNTIYF.

The rearrangement joins TRBV6-2 or TRBV6-3 to TRBJ1-2; 12 nucleotides align to TRBD1. Germline assignment: CDR1 MNHEY and CDR2 SVGEGT. This CDR3 contains 16 residues. V lost 0 bases and J lost 7; bases outside the gene matches: 6. For the CDR3, the DNA is TGTGCCAGCAGTTACTCGGGGACAGGGGGCTTATCTGGCTACACCTTC. It yields the protein CASSYSGTGGLSGYTF.

The V call is TRBV28, the J call TRBJ1-2; 9 bases are shared with TRBD1. The CDR3 loop spans 16 amino acids. In germline, CDR1 is MDHEN, CDR2 SYDVKM. The trim removed 9 bases at V and 3 bases at J, leaving 14 bases unmatched. This CDR3 is CASSGTGLMLHYGYTF. CDR3 coding DNA: TGTGCCAGTTCCGGGACAGGGTTAATGTTGCACTATGGCTACACCTTC.

V gene TRBV6-9 combines with J gene TRBJ2-2; D is undetermined. CDR3 length: 15 amino acids. V lost 4 bases and J lost 7, with 16 bases in between. CDR1 and CDR2 (germline): MNHGY, SVAAGI. CDR3 region: CASSFKRSQDGELFF. The CDR3 DNA is TGTGCCAGCAGTTTCAAGAGATCCCAGGACGGGGAGCTGTTTTTT.

J is TRBJ2-4 and V is TRBV7-6, with unresolved D. Germline lookup yields CDR1 SGHVS and CDR2 FNYEAQ. The CDR3 is made up of 16 amino acids. V was shortened by 4 bases and J by 2 bases, with 15 bases between the two germline ends. CDR3 residues: CASSSRLGRTKNIQYF. In DNA, the CDR3 is TGTGCCAGCAGCTCCCGCCTTGGGCGAACCAAAAACATTCAGTACTTC. The complete variable domain, with remaining parts taken from reference TRBV7-6 and TRBJ2-4, reads GAGVSQSPRYKVTKRGQDVALRCDPISGHVSLYWYRQALGQGPEFLTYFNYEAQQDKSGLPNDRFSAERPEGSISTLTIQRTEQRDSAMYRCASSSRLGRTKNIQYFGAGTRLSVL.

This clone showed up just a few times. CDR3 coding DNA: TGTGCCATCGCCAGGGGGTCGGCTGGAAACACCATATATTTT. Amino acids: CAIARGSAGNTIYF. The V call is TRBV10-3, the J call TRBJ1-3; 7 nucleotides agree with TRBD1. The CDR3 contains 14 residues. V lost 8 bases, J lost 2 bases, and 6 bases stayed unmatched. Germline CDR1 and CDR2: ENHRY and SYGVKD.

The rearrangement joins TRBV19 to TRBJ1-3; 7 bases are shared with TRBD1. CDR3 length: 15 residues. V gave up 6 bases and J gave up 0 bases; unmatched junction bases: 5. The germline gives CDR1 LNHDA, CDR2 SQIVND (reference sequence). CDR3 DNA: TGTGCCAGTAGCCAAGGACAGGCCTCTGGAAACACCATATATTTT. Protein sequence: CASSQGQASGNTIYF.

The rearrangement joins TRBV6-2 or TRBV6-3 to TRBJ1-1; 7 positions agree with TRBD1. Germline CDR1 reads MNHEY; CDR2 reads SVGEGT. There are 14 residues in the CDR3. The junction had 6 bases not matched to a gene; V was cut back by 4 bases and J by 4 bases. CDR3 in amino acids: CASSLTGPGTEAFF. CDR3 in DNA: TGTGCCAGCAGTTTGACAGGGCCTGGCACTGAAGCTTTCTTT.